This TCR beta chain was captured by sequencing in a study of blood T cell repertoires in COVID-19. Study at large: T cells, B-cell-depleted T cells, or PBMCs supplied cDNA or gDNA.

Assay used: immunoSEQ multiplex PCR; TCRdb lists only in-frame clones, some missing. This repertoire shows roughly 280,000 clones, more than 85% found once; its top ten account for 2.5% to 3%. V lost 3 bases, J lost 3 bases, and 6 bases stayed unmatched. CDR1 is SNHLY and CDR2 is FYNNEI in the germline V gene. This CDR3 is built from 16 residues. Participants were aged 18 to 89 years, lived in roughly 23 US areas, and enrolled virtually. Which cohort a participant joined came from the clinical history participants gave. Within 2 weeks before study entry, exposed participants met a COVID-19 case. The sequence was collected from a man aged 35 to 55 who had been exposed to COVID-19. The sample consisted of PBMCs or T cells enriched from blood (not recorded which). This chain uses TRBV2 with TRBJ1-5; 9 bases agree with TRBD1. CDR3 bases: TGTGCCAGCAGTGAGGGGGGACAGGGCGACAATCAGCCCCAGCATTTT. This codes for CASSEGGQGDNQPQHF.